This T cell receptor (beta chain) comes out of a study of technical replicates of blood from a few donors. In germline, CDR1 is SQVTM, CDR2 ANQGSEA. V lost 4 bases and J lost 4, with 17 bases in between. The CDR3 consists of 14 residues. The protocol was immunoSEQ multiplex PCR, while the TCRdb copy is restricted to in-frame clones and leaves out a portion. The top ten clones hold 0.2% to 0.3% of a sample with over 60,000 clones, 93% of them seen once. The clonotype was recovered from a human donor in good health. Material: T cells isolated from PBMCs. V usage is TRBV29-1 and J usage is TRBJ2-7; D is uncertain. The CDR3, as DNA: TGCAGCGTTGTTGACTCTCCTTTAGATTACGAGCAGTACTTC. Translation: CSVVDSPLDYEQYF.